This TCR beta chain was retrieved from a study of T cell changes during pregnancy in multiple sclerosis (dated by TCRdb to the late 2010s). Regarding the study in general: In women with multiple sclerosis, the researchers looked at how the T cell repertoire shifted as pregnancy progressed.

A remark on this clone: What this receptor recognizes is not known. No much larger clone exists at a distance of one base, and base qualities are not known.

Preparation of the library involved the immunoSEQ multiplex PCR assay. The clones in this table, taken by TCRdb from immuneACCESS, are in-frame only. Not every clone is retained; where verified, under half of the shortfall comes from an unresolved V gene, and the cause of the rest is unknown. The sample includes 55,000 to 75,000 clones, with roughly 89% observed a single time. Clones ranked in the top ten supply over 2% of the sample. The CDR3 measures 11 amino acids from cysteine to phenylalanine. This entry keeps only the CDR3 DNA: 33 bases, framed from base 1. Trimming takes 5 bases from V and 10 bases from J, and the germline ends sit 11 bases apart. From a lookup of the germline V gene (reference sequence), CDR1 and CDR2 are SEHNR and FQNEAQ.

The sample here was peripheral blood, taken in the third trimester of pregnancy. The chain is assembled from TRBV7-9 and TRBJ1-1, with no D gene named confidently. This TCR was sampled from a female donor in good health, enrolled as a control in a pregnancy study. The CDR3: CASSLEVGAFF. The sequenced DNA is TGTGCCAGCAGCCTCGAGGTGGGAGCTTTCTTT.